This T cell receptor beta chain was profiled in a study of blood T cell repertoires in COVID-19. In the study overall: Samples representing acute and convalescent COVID-19 were sourced from the United States, Italy and Spain. PBMCs, B-cell-depleted T cells, or T cells provided the cDNA or gDNA that made up the material.

Authors' analysis steps: Amplification of reference gene primers provided the estimated nucleated cell counts. Measured with immunoSEQ multiplex PCR; TCRdb has only the in-frame clones, and not every one. V, J and clone size are taken as reported in that table, and D and trimming were inferred from the DNA itself. This sample yields roughly 200,000 clones, of which roughly nine tenths are seen a single time; less than 3.5% belongs to the top ten. Germline CDR1 reads SNHLY; CDR2 reads FYNNEI. Trimming took 5 bases from V and 7 from J, leaving 9 bases between them. The CDR3 is 12 residues long. The source is a woman aged 25 to 45 with active or convalescent COVID-19. Sequenced: peripheral blood. The V and J genes are TRBV2 and TRBJ2-1; D gene uncertain. The CDR3 spells CASSSTENEQFF. The CDR3 bases are TGTGCCAGCAGTTCGACTGAGAATGAGCAGTTCTTC.